The 32 T cell receptor beta chains reported below all come from one sample, sequenced in a study of blood T cells in healthy people across ages. A sample-barcoded 5' primer and a J-beta primer mix were used in a second PCR of roughly 7 to 11 cycles. MiXCR, run by TCRdb on the 5' RACE reads, gives a single entry per CDR3 protein. This table has around 1.5 million distinct CDR3 sequences, 42% appearing once. Input material: blood. These receptors came from a woman aged 18-30 years in good health.

The V and J genes are TRBV11-2 and TRBJ2-5; 9 bases fit TRBD2. The germline CDR1 and CDR2 sequences are SGHAT and FQNNGV. V shed 0 bases and J 5 bases; nucleotides not matched to a gene: 7. The CDR3 extends over 16 amino acids. CDR3 in DNA: TGTGCCAGCAGCTTAGAGGCTAGCGGGGTCTGGGAGACCCAGTACTTC. This translates into CASSLEASGVWETQYF.

V gene TRBV30 combines with J gene TRBJ2-7; 10 positions agree with TRBD2. Germline CDR1 reads GTSNPN; CDR2 reads SVGIG (reference sequence). This CDR3 comprises 15 residues. With V trimmed by 3 bases and J by 3 bases, 8 bases remained unmatched. The CDR3 region is CAWSTSGKYNYEQYF. The CDR3 region has the DNA TGTGCCTGGAGCACTAGCGGGAAGTATAACTACGAGCAGTACTTC.

This clonotype showed up just once. The rearrangement uses TRBV4-1 and TRBJ2-7; TRBD1 or TRBD2 may be the D gene (5 bases each). V lost 1 base to trimming and J lost 5 bases, with 24 bases between them. The length of the CDR3 is 18 residues. CDR1 and CDR2 from the germline V gene are MGHRA and YSYEKL. In nucleotides, the CDR3 is TGCGCCAGCAGCCAAGTTCATGCCCTCCGCCCCAGAGGGGACGAGCAGTACTTC. Encoded protein: CASSQVHALRPRGDEQYF.

The chain recombines TRBV2 with TRBJ1-2; 8 nucleotides align to TRBD1. The CDR3 covers 14 residues. Germline lookup yields CDR1 SNHLY and CDR2 FYNNEI. The ends lost 0 bases at V and 7 bases at J; junction bases unmatched: 4. For the CDR3, the DNA is TGTGCCAGCAGTGAAGCGCAGGGGGCGGGTGGCTACACCTTC. This translates into CASSEAQGAGGYTF.

The genes are TRBV30 and TRBJ2-7, with a tentative D call TRBD1 (5 bases). With the DNA end fitting TRBJ2-5 better, the J assignment may be wrong. CDR1 is GTSNPN and CDR2 is SVGIG in the germline V gene (reference sequence). CDR3 length equals 16 residues. CDR3 in amino acids: CAWSPSHLGPRETQYF. The CDR3 DNA sequence: TGTGCCTGGAGTCCTTCACATCTGGGGCCGAGGGAGACCCAGTACTTC.

This clonotype has a count of ten or more. The chain is built from TRBV28 and TRBJ2-1; D unresolved. The CDR3 contains 12 residues. V shed 4 bases and J shed 3 bases, with 4 bases lying between them. The germline CDR1 and CDR2 sequences are MDHEN and SYDVKM. The CDR3 spells CASSSLYNEQFF. The CDR3, as DNA: TGTGCCAGCAGTTCCCTCTACAATGAGCAGTTCTTC.

This clonotype was detected a few times. This chain links TRBV28 with TRBJ2-3; D ambiguous. Trimming cost V 3 bases and J 11 bases, with 9 bases left between them. Germline lookup yields CDR1 MDHEN and CDR2 SYDVKM. The CDR3 consists of 11 residues. CDR3 DNA: TGTGCCAGCAGTTTGGACGAGCGGCAGTATTTT. Translating gives CASSLDERQYF.

J is TRBJ2-1 and V is TRBV20-1; 10 bases align to TRBD2. From germline, CDR1 is DFQATT and CDR2 SNEGSKA (reference sequence). J gave up 1 base and V 0 bases, and 6 bases lay outside the gene matches. The length of the CDR3 is 17 residues. CDR3 sequence: CSARDLLAGGSYNEQFF. The CDR3 region has the DNA TGCAGTGCTAGAGATCTCTTAGCGGGAGGTTCCTACAATGAGCAGTTCTTC.

The chain is built from TRBV20-1 and TRBJ2-5; 12 nucleotides align to TRBD1. The DNA end lines up better with TRBJ2-7; the J call may be wrong. The CDR3 has 15 amino acids. CDR1 is DFQATT and CDR2 is SNEGSKA in the germline V gene (reference sequence). CDR3 DNA sequence: TGCAGTGCTAGACCACGGGGACAGGGGGCATACGAGCAGTACTTC. Encoded protein: CSARPRGQGAYEQYF.

The chain combines TRBV20-1 with TRBJ2-5; D uncertain. V was cut by 4 bases and J by 2 bases, with 8 bases left in between. The CDR3 has 12 amino acids. Germline CDR1 is DFQATT and CDR2 is SNEGSKA (reference sequence). The CDR3 reads CSAIYRQETQYF. In DNA, the CDR3 is TGCAGTGCTATTTACAGACAAGAGACCCAGTACTTC.

This clonotype occurred a few times. The DNA of the CDR3 is TGTGCCAGCACCCCATTAGAAGGTTGGGAGACCCAGTACTTC. Translation: CASTPLEGWETQYF. The V gene is TRBV6-5, the J gene TRBJ2-5; D gene unclear. The V gene's germline CDR1 is MNHEY and CDR2 SVGAGI. The CDR3 has 14 residues. V was trimmed by 7 bases and J by 5 bases, leaving 17 bases between them.

This clonotype has a handful of counts. CDR3 sequence (DNA): TGTGCCATCTCGGAGGGGGCCCCCTCTGGGGCCAACGTCCTGACTTTC. Its translation is CAISEGAPSGANVLTF. This chain connects TRBV3-1 to TRBJ2-6, with D maybe TRBD1 (7 bases). V dropped 10 bases and J dropped 0 bases, with 16 bases sitting between them. The CDR3 totals 16 residues. Germline assignment: CDR1 LGHDT and CDR2 YNNKEL (reference sequence).

The table lists this clonotype with a few counts. The V call is TRBV24-1, the J call TRBJ2-3, with a weak D call TRBD1 (5 bases). The V gene lost 5 bases and the J gene lost 1 base, with 24 bases spanning the gap. CDR1 and CDR2 from the germline V gene are KGHDR and SFDVKD. The CDR3 sequence is 19 residues long. This chain's CDR3 is CATSARRGREASGTDTQYF. CDR3 nucleotides: TGTGCCACCAGTGCCAGAAGGGGCCGTGAAGCGTCCGGCACAGATACGCAGTATTTT.

The rearrangement links TRBV27 to TRBJ2-7; TRBD1 might be the D (5 bases). This CDR3 spans 13 amino acids. Germline V lookup: CDR1 MNHEY, CDR2 SMNVEV (reference sequence). With 3 bases removed from V and 3 bases from J, the gap between germline ends came to 9 bases. The CDR3: CASSFEGDYEQYF. The CDR3 bases are TGTGCCAGCAGTTTTGAAGGGGACTACGAGCAGTACTTC.

The V call is TRBV25-1, the J call TRBJ2-7, with 7 positions matching TRBD2. Germline-derived CDR1 and CDR2 are MGHDK and SYGVNS. J lost 7 bases, V lost 8 bases, and 14 bases had no gene match. This CDR3 contains 14 residues. CDR3 residues: CASAASGLYNEQYF. CDR3 bases: TGTGCCAGCGCGGCTAGCGGCCTTTACAATGAGCAGTACTTC.

The V and J genes are TRBV3-1 and TRBJ2-7, with 11 nucleotides matching TRBD2. CDR1 and CDR2 from the germline V gene are LGHDT and YNNKEL (reference sequence). The CDR3 sequence is 15 residues long. After removal of 3 bases from V and 1 base from J, the junction contained 2 bases not matched to a gene. The DNA for the CDR3 is TGTGCCAGCAGCCACGGGACTAGCGGTTCCTACGAGCAGTACTTC. As protein: CASSHGTSGSYEQYF.

This clonotype was counted between two and nine times. This chain uses TRBV7-9 with TRBJ2-7; D perhaps matches TRBD2 (5 bases). CDR3 length equals 15 residues. Trimming pared 7 bases from V and 0 bases from J, leaving 16 bases between. Germline V gene lookup returns CDR1 SEHNR and CDR2 FQNEAQ (reference sequence). Here the CDR3 reads CASTRGTPSSYEQYF. The CDR3 DNA reads as TGTGCCAGCACCCGGGGAACGCCGAGCTCCTACGAGCAGTACTTC. Full variable domain (remainder filled in from reference TRBV7-9 and TRBJ2-7): DTGVSQNPRHKITKRGQNVTFRCDPISEHNRLYWYRQTLGQGPEFLTYFQNEAQLEKSRLLSDRFSAERPKGSFSTLEIQRTEQGDSAMYLCASTRGTPSSYEQYFGPGTRLTVT.

Points on this clonotype: Given a much more abundant clone one base away, this may be a read error. This chain links TRBV12-3 or TRBV12-4 with TRBJ1-2, with D possibly being TRBD1 (5 bases). The CDR3 sequence is 18 residues long. V lost 5 bases to trimming and J lost 0 bases, with 22 bases between them. CDR3 protein: CASSGNRLGSEANYGYTF. For the CDR3, the DNA is TGTGCCAGCAGTGGGAACAGGCTGGGCAGTGAAGCTAACTATGGCTACACCTTC.

The V gene is TRBV5-1, the J gene TRBJ1-1; D not certain. Germline V gene sequence: CDR1 SGHRS, CDR2 YFSETQ. CDR3 length: 15 amino acids. V was shortened by 3 bases and J by 3 bases, with 15 bases between the two germline ends. CDR3 loop: CASSSGPPTYTEAFF. The CDR3 bases are TGCGCCAGCAGCTCCGGGCCACCTACCTACACTGAAGCTTTCTTT. The full variable domain, its missing parts supplied by reference TRBV5-1 and TRBJ1-1, is KAGVTQTPRYLIKTRGQQVTLSCSPISGHRSVSWYQQTPGQGLQFLFEYFSETQRNKGNFPGRFSGRQFSNSRSEMNVSTLELGDSALYLCASSSGPPTYTEAFFGQGTRLTVV.

The chain recombines TRBV4-1 with TRBJ2-3, with TRBD1 matching over 7 bases. The germline V gene has CDR1 MGHRA and CDR2 YSYEKL. V lost 2 bases to trimming and J lost 1 base; unmatched junction nucleotides: 12. CDR3 length equals 18 residues. CDR3 nucleotides: TGCGCCAGCAGCCAATTACCGGTGGGACAGCCTCGCACAGATACGCAGTATTTT. Its translation is CASSQLPVGQPRTDTQYF.

The chain links TRBV5-1 to TRBJ1-2, with a possible D match to TRBD1 (5 bases). The ends were cut back, 0 bases at V and 3 bases at J, with 27 bases in the middle. From germline, CDR1 is SGHRS and CDR2 YFSETQ. This CDR3 is 20 amino acids long. CDR3 in amino acids: CASSLGAAERGRGSDYGYTF. CDR3 nucleotides: TGCGCCAGCAGCTTGGGGGCAGCAGAGAGGGGCCGGGGGTCGGACTATGGCTACACCTTC.

The chain is built from TRBV6-1 and TRBJ2-3; D remains unclear. The CDR3 is made up of 18 amino acids. CDR1 is MNHNS, CDR2 SASEGT, per germline. Trimming shortened V by 7 bases and J by 1 base, and 24 bases separated the two germline ends. In DNA, the CDR3 is TGTGCCAGCAATCGTGACCGCCAACACGGCTCTGGCACAGATACGCAGTATTTT. Protein product: CASNRDRQHGSGTDTQYF.

CDR3 coding DNA: TGTGCCAGCAGTTGGGGTGGGACAGCAGATGGCTACACCTTC. It codes for CASSWGGTADGYTF. The chain employs TRBV6-6 and TRBJ1-2; TRBD1 agrees at 7 bases. The CDR3 loop spans 14 amino acids. The germline V gene has CDR1 MNHNY and CDR2 SVGAGI (reference sequence). V lost 4 bases, J lost 6 bases, and 8 bases stayed unmatched.

V usage is TRBV7-2 and J usage is TRBJ1-4; 9 bases fit TRBD1. Germline-derived CDR1 and CDR2 are SGHTA and FQGNSA. CDR3 size: 17 residues. Trimming at V came to 4 bases and at J to 5 bases, leaving 11 bases not matched to a gene. The CDR3 coding sequence is TGTGCCAGCAGCTACGGGGACAGGGCACTTCTAAATGAAAAACTGTTTTTT. Translation gives CASSYGDRALLNEKLFF.

In its sample, this clonotype was seen a few times. The V call is TRBV12-5, the J call TRBJ2-7; no firm D call. V was shortened by 2 bases and J by 10 bases, with 12 bases between the two germline ends. From germline, CDR1 is LGHNT and CDR2 FRNRAP. The CDR3 runs 12 residues. The DNA for the CDR3 is TGTGCTAGTGGTTTGTGGCGGATCAACCAGTACTTC. As protein: CASGLWRINQYF.

The chain couples TRBV20-1 to TRBJ2-1, with 7 positions matching TRBD1. This CDR3 is built from 15 residues. Germline loops: CDR1 DFQATT, CDR2 SNEGSKA (reference sequence). J lost 3 bases, V lost 6 bases, and 11 bases had no gene match. CDR3 region: CSAFRRTGFYNEQFF. In nucleotides, the CDR3 is TGCAGTGCATTCCGAAGGACAGGTTTCTACAATGAGCAGTTCTTC.

This clonotype has just a few counts. The chain recombines TRBV12-3 or TRBV12-4 with TRBJ2-3, with D hard to call. V was shortened by 3 bases and J by 1 base, with 8 bases between the two germline ends. There are 14 residues in the CDR3. This chain's CDR3 is CASSFRQRTDTQYF. CDR3 coding DNA: TGTGCCAGCAGTTTTAGGCAGCGCACAGATACGCAGTATTTT.

The V call is TRBV4-2, the J call TRBJ2-5; unclear D gene. V was pared by 2 bases and J by 11 bases, with 15 bases between. Germline V gene sequence: CDR1 LGHNA, CDR2 YNFKEQ. This CDR3 comprises 13 residues. The chain's CDR3 is CASSQQRYNEQYF. The CDR3 nucleotides are TGTGCCAGCAGCCAACAGCGCTACAATGAGCAGTACTTC.

This chain links TRBV2 with TRBJ2-5; D is perhaps TRBD2 (5 bases). The end of the DNA is better explained by TRBJ2-7, so the J call may be wrong. The CDR3 consists of 18 residues. Germline V lookup: CDR1 SNHLY, CDR2 FYNNEI. The CDR3 coding sequence is TGTGCCAGCAGTGAATCCCCACCCGGAAACGGGAATGTCAACGAGCAGTACTTC. Its protein product is CASSESPPGNGNVNEQYF.

There are a few counts of this clonotype. The chain employs TRBV29-1 and TRBJ1-1, with TRBD1 matching over 9 bases. V gave up 7 bases and J gave up 6 bases; unmatched junction bases: 9. Germline values: CDR1 SQVTM, CDR2 ANQGSEA. The CDR3 loop spans 13 amino acids. The DNA of the CDR3 is TGCAGCGCCGGTAGACAGGGGGTGGCTGAAGCTTTCTTT. This sequence encodes CSAGRQGVAEAFF.

This rearrangement joins TRBV12-3 or TRBV12-4 to TRBJ1-2; D perhaps matches TRBD1 (6 bases). The CDR3 covers 11 residues. Trimming cost V 11 bases and J 9 bases, with 16 bases left between them. The CDR3 region is CASLGDTRYTF. For the CDR3, the DNA is TGTGCCTCCTTGGGGGACACCCGCTACACCTTC.

The rearrangement uses TRBV6-5 and TRBJ2-3; 7 bases match TRBD2. V dropped 8 bases and J dropped 1; count of bases not matched to a gene: 6. The CDR3 is 14 amino acids. The germline V gene has CDR1 MNHEY and CDR2 SVGAGI. The CDR3: CASRGVVGTDTQYF. CDR3 bases: TGTGCCAGCCGGGGGGTAGTTGGCACAGATACGCAGTATTTT.